Listed below are T cell receptor beta chains from one sample, sequenced in a study of blood T cell repertoires in COVID-19. The assay was immunoSEQ multiplex PCR, and TCRdb's table has in-frame clones only and misses some. The table lists some 200,000 clones, about four fifths of them singletons. Sequenced sample: peripheral blood. Every receptor here comes from a woman of 80 years or more with acute or convalescent COVID-19. The CDR3 runs from the conserved cysteine through the conserved F or W. Fields, in order: clone size, D gene, J gene, V gene, CDR3 protein, CDR3 DNA. A D gene is named only where the DNA matches it firmly. Expanded clones get a size class; other rows say once, few or many, or leave the size out.

abundance: .
d_gene: TRBD2
j_gene: TRBJ2-1
v_gene: TRBV9
CDR3aa: CASSVVGSGRDNEQFF
CDR3nt: TGTGCCAGCAGCGTAGTAGGTAGCGGGAGGGACAATGAGCAGTTCTTC

abundance: .
d_gene: TRBD1
j_gene: TRBJ1-3
v_gene: TRBV28
CDR3aa: CASGTGSGNIIYF
CDR3nt: TGTGCCAGCGGGACAGGCTCTGGAAACATCATATATTTT

abundance: .
d_gene: TRBD2
j_gene: TRBJ2-5
v_gene: TRBV2
CDR3aa: CASTELAGLETQYF
CDR3nt: TGTGCCAGCACGGAACTAGCGGGATTGGAGACCCAGTACTTC

abundance: .
d_gene: .
j_gene: TRBJ1-1
v_gene: TRBV19
CDR3aa: CASSITDTGRTTEAFF
CDR3nt: TGTGCCAGTAGTATTACAGACACAGGAAGAACAACTGAAGCTTTCTTT

abundance: .
d_gene: TRBD1
j_gene: TRBJ1-2
v_gene: TRBV4-3
CDR3aa: CASSQTPQGDYGYTF
CDR3nt: TGCGCCAGCAGCCAAACCCCACAGGGGGACTATGGCTACACCTTC

abundance: many
d_gene: .
j_gene: TRBJ2-1
v_gene: TRBV5-8
CDR3aa: CASSKTHNSYNEQFF
CDR3nt: TGTGCCAGCAGCAAGACACATAACTCCTACAATGAGCAGTTCTTC

abundance: .
d_gene: TRBD1
j_gene: TRBJ2-1
v_gene: TRBV4-1
CDR3aa: CASSPGQGWLEQFF
CDR3nt: TGCGCCAGCAGTCCGGGACAGGGGTGGCTTGAGCAGTTCTTC

abundance: .
d_gene: TRBD1
j_gene: TRBJ2-3
v_gene: TRBV18
CDR3aa: CASSLRTGDTDTQYF
CDR3nt: TGTGCCAGCTCACTCCGGACAGGGGACACAGATACGCAGTATTTT

abundance: .
d_gene: .
j_gene: TRBJ2-7
v_gene: TRBV6-6
CDR3aa: CASSIRSQSYEQYF
CDR3nt: TGTGCCAGCAGTATTCGCTCACAGAGCTACGAGCAGTACTTC

abundance: .
d_gene: TRBD1
j_gene: TRBJ1-5
v_gene: TRBV6-5
CDR3aa: CASRGQGNNQPQHF
CDR3nt: TGTGCCAGCAGAGGACAGGGGAACAATCAGCCCCAGCATTTT

abundance: .
d_gene: TRBD2
j_gene: TRBJ2-7
v_gene: TRBV5-4
CDR3aa: CASSLGTSGIYEQYF
CDR3nt: TGTGCCAGCAGCTTGGGGACTAGCGGAATCTACGAGCAGTACTTC

abundance: once
d_gene: .
j_gene: TRBJ2-3
v_gene: TRBV5-6
CDR3aa: CASSLVGADTQYF
CDR3nt: TGTGCCAGCAGCTTGGTCGGAGCTGATACGCAGTATTTT

abundance: .
d_gene: .
j_gene: TRBJ1-1
v_gene: TRBV30
CDR3aa: CAWSRGISLSEAFF
CDR3nt: TGTGCCTGGAGTAGGGGCATAAGCCTATCTGAAGCTTTCTTT

abundance: once
d_gene: .
j_gene: TRBJ2-3
v_gene: TRBV3-1/TRBV3-2
CDR3aa: CASSQGSGGRTDTQYF
CDR3nt: TGTGCCAGCAGCCAAGGGTCCGGGGGACGCACAGATACGCAGTATTTT

abundance: once
d_gene: .
j_gene: TRBJ1-1
v_gene: TRBV29-1
CDR3aa: CSVDRGANTEAFF
CDR3nt: TGCAGCGTTGATCGCGGGGCCAACACTGAAGCTTTCTTT

abundance: .
d_gene: .
j_gene: TRBJ2-1
v_gene: TRBV7-2
CDR3aa: CASSPGQLYNEQFF
CDR3nt: TGTGCCAGCAGCCCTGGACAGTTATACAATGAGCAGTTCTTC

abundance: .
d_gene: .
j_gene: TRBJ2-3
v_gene: TRBV4-3
CDR3aa: CASSQDRLATDTQYF
CDR3nt: TGCGCCAGCAGCCAAGATAGGCTAGCGACAGATACGCAGTATTTT

abundance: .
d_gene: .
j_gene: TRBJ1-5
v_gene: TRBV19
CDR3aa: CASSRGQGHQPQHF
CDR3nt: TGTGCCAGTAGTAGGGGTCAGGGTCACCAGCCCCAGCATTTT

abundance: .
d_gene: .
j_gene: TRBJ2-1
v_gene: TRBV7-3
CDR3aa: CASSLQGGSYNEQFF
CDR3nt: TGTGCCAGCAGCTTACAGGGGGGTAGCTACAATGAGCAGTTCTTC

abundance: .
d_gene: .
j_gene: TRBJ2-5
v_gene: TRBV5-5
CDR3aa: CASSWGLGIETQYF
CDR3nt: TGTGCCAGCAGCTGGGGCCTGGGGATTGAGACCCAGTACTTC

abundance: few
d_gene: .
j_gene: TRBJ1-5
v_gene: TRBV6-6
CDR3aa: CASSYLESNQPQHF
CDR3nt: TGTGCCAGCAGTTACTTAGAGAGCAATCAGCCCCAGCATTTT

abundance: .
d_gene: TRBD1
j_gene: TRBJ2-2
v_gene: TRBV29-1
CDR3aa: CSVRQGAGELFF
CDR3nt: TGCAGCGTTCGGCAGGGGGCCGGGGAGCTGTTTTTT

abundance: .
d_gene: .
j_gene: TRBJ1-1
v_gene: TRBV27
CDR3aa: CASSSRSRGGGGTEAFF
CDR3nt: TGTGCCAGCAGTTCCCGGTCGAGGGGCGGGGGCGGGACTGAAGCTTTCTTT

abundance: .
d_gene: TRBD1
j_gene: TRBJ1-2
v_gene: TRBV2
CDR3aa: CASSLRTGLNYGYTF
CDR3nt: TGTGCCAGCAGTCTTAGGACAGGGCTTAACTATGGCTACACCTTC

abundance: .
d_gene: TRBD2
j_gene: TRBJ2-1
v_gene: TRBV4-3
CDR3aa: CASSRSGGSYNEQFF
CDR3nt: TGCGCCAGCAGCCGTAGCGGGGGGTCCTACAATGAGCAGTTCTTC

abundance: .
d_gene: TRBD2
j_gene: TRBJ2-3
v_gene: TRBV5-4
CDR3aa: CASSTRTSGGTDTQYF
CDR3nt: TGTGCCAGCAGTACGAGGACTAGCGGGGGCACAGATACGCAGTATTTT

abundance: .
d_gene: .
j_gene: TRBJ2-3
v_gene: TRBV5-6
CDR3aa: CASSLWQAPDTQYF
CDR3nt: TGTGCCAGCAGCTTGTGGCAGGCTCCAGATACGCAGTATTTT

abundance: .
d_gene: .
j_gene: TRBJ1-4
v_gene: TRBV3-1/TRBV3-2
CDR3aa: CASTGEGLATNEKLFF
CDR3nt: TGTGCCAGCACGGGGGAGGGGCTTGCAACTAATGAAAAACTGTTTTTT

abundance: .
d_gene: TRBD2
j_gene: TRBJ2-7
v_gene: TRBV27
CDR3aa: CASSPPGREGYEQYF
CDR3nt: TGTGCCAGCAGTCCCCCCGGGCGGGAGGGCTACGAGCAGTACTTC

abundance: .
d_gene: TRBD2
j_gene: TRBJ2-7
v_gene: TRBV11-2
CDR3aa: CASSPTGGLAGGVF
CDR3nt: TGTGCCAGCAGTCCAACAGGGGGACTAGCGGGAGGTGTTTTC

abundance: .
d_gene: TRBD1
j_gene: TRBJ2-3
v_gene: TRBV19
CDR3aa: CASETGTDTQYF
CDR3nt: TGTGCCAGTGAGACAGGGACAGATACGCAGTATTTT

abundance: .
d_gene: TRBD2
j_gene: TRBJ2-2
v_gene: TRBV7-3
CDR3aa: CASSPGLAVGELFF
CDR3nt: TGTGCCAGCAGCCCTGGACTAGCAGTCGGGGAGCTGTTTTTT

abundance: .
d_gene: .
j_gene: TRBJ2-3
v_gene: TRBV19
CDR3aa: CASSIARGAADTQYF
CDR3nt: TGTGCCAGTAGTATAGCCCGCGGGGCGGCGGATACGCAGTATTTT

abundance: .
d_gene: TRBD1
j_gene: TRBJ2-7
v_gene: TRBV19
CDR3aa: CASSFTRDSYEQYF
CDR3nt: TGTGCCAGTAGTTTTACAAGGGACAGCTACGAGCAGTACTTC

abundance: .
d_gene: TRBD1
j_gene: TRBJ2-5
v_gene: TRBV19
CDR3aa: CASSMVAGGISETQYF
CDR3nt: TGTGCCAGTAGTATGGTGGCAGGGGGCATCTCAGAGACCCAGTACTTC

abundance: .
d_gene: TRBD2
j_gene: TRBJ2-2
v_gene: TRBV19
CDR3aa: CASTTRRLAGHTGELFF
CDR3nt: TGTGCCAGTACCACCCGGAGGCTAGCGGGACATACCGGGGAGCTGTTTTTT

abundance: .
d_gene: TRBD2
j_gene: TRBJ2-3
v_gene: TRBV15
CDR3aa: CATRTTSGAGDTQYF
CDR3nt: TGTGCCACCAGAACAACTAGCGGTGCAGGGGATACGCAGTATTTT

abundance: .
d_gene: TRBD2
j_gene: TRBJ2-5
v_gene: TRBV11-2
CDR3aa: CASSLDLAGSDRRYF
CDR3nt: TGTGCCAGCAGCCTGGATCTAGCGGGATCAGATCGGCGGTACTTC

abundance: few
d_gene: .
j_gene: TRBJ2-2
v_gene: TRBV5-1
CDR3aa: CASSSPGGIVGGELFF
CDR3nt: TGCGCCAGCAGCTCGCCCGGGGGTATTGTAGGCGGGGAGCTGTTTTTT

abundance: .
d_gene: .
j_gene: TRBJ1-3
v_gene: TRBV21-1
CDR3aa: CASSKSSRGAGGNTIYF
CDR3nt: TGTGCCAGCAGCAAAAGCTCCCGGGGGGCTGGTGGAAACACCATATATTTT

abundance: .
d_gene: .
j_gene: TRBJ1-1
v_gene: TRBV10-3
CDR3aa: CAIRAGAAEAFF
CDR3nt: TGTGCCATCAGGGCAGGGGCGGCTGAAGCTTTCTTT

abundance: .
d_gene: .
j_gene: TRBJ1-2
v_gene: TRBV6-5
CDR3aa: CASSGQGVDYGYTF
CDR3nt: TGTGCCAGCAGCGGTCAGGGTGTAGACTATGGCTACACCTTC

abundance: .
d_gene: TRBD2
j_gene: TRBJ2-1
v_gene: TRBV24-1
CDR3aa: CATSDLPLAGGNEQFF
CDR3nt: TGTGCCACCAGTGATTTGCCACTAGCGGGAGGGAATGAGCAGTTCTTC

abundance: .
d_gene: TRBD1
j_gene: TRBJ1-1
v_gene: TRBV6-5
CDR3aa: CASRRQGYTEAFF
CDR3nt: TGTGCCAGCAGAAGACAGGGATACACTGAAGCTTTCTTT

abundance: .
d_gene: TRBD1
j_gene: TRBJ2-7
v_gene: TRBV6-6
CDR3aa: CASRPGQAYEQYF
CDR3nt: TGTGCCAGCAGGCCGGGACAGGCCTACGAGCAGTACTTC

abundance: .
d_gene: .
j_gene: TRBJ2-5
v_gene: TRBV6-2/TRBV6-3
CDR3aa: CASSPDTQETQYF
CDR3nt: TGTGCCAGCAGCCCCGACACCCAAGAGACCCAGTACTTC

abundance: .
d_gene: .
j_gene: TRBJ1-6
v_gene: TRBV28
CDR3aa: CASSSGRYSPLHF
CDR3nt: TGTGCCAGCAGTTCAGGGCGTTATTCACCCCTCCACTTT

abundance: .
d_gene: .
j_gene: TRBJ1-2
v_gene: TRBV21-1
CDR3aa: CASSKDRQAPTYGYTF
CDR3nt: TGTGCCAGCAGCAAAGATAGGCAGGCTCCTACCTATGGCTACACCTTC

abundance: .
d_gene: TRBD1
j_gene: TRBJ1-4
v_gene: TRBV6-5
CDR3aa: CASSGTATNEKLFF
CDR3nt: TGTGCCAGCAGCGGGACAGCAACTAATGAAAAACTGTTTTTT

abundance: .
d_gene: .
j_gene: TRBJ1-3
v_gene: TRBV21-1
CDR3aa: CASSKEGQGGTGNTIYF
CDR3nt: TGTGCCAGCAGCAAAGAGGGACAGGGCGGAACTGGAAACACCATATATTTT